This is a list of T cell receptor beta chains from one sample in a study of cytomegalovirus exposure and HLA in healthy donors. Using immunoSEQ multiplex PCR, the repertoire was profiled, and TCRdb retains in-frame clones only, with some absent. The table lists more than 95,000 clones, 78% of them singletons, with about a tenth in the top ten. Sequencing input: PBMCs. These receptor sequences come from a young man in good health and CMV-seropositive. Both conserved end residues are part of each CDR3. Fields, in order: clone size, J gene, D gene, V gene, CDR3 protein, CDR3 DNA. The D gene is left open where the match is weak. Clone size is shown for a subset of rows, as once, few, many or a class of expanded clone.

few | TRBJ2-2 | . | TRBV5-1 | CASSFVGGDTGELFF | TGCGCCAGCAGCTTTGTTGGGGGCGACACCGGGGAGCTGTTTTTT
few | TRBJ1-2 | TRBD1 | TRBV28 | CANWDRRTGYTF | TGTGCCAATTGGGACAGACGGACCGGCTACACCTTC
. | TRBJ1-1 | TRBD1 | TRBV18 | CASSPGQGEAFF | TGTGCCAGCTCACCGGGACAGGGGGAGGCTTTCTTT
. | TRBJ2-7 | TRBD2 | TRBV7-2 | CASSPGTSRNEQYF | TGTGCCAGCAGCCCCGGGACTAGCCGGAACGAGCAGTACTTC
. | TRBJ2-5 | TRBD1 | TRBV5-8 | CASSSGVLAPGQGQETQYF | TGTGCCAGCAGCTCGGGTGTTTTGGCCCCGGGACAGGGACAAGAGACCCAGTACTTC
once | TRBJ2-5 | . | TRBV9 | CASSPGGRRTQETQYF | TGTGCCAGCAGCCCAGGAGGACGGAGAACCCAAGAGACCCAGTACTTC
. | TRBJ2-3 | . | TRBV7-2 | CASSSNVPPDTQYF | TGTGCCAGCAGCTCTAACGTTCCTCCCGATACGCAGTATTTT
. | TRBJ1-1 | . | TRBV5-5 | CASSRGRVEVNTEAFF | TGTGCCAGCAGCCGGGGGAGGGTCGAAGTTAACACTGAAGCTTTCTTT
. | TRBJ2-5 | TRBD2 | TRBV9 | CASSVYGTSGRLETQYF | TGTGCCAGCAGCGTATATGGGACTAGCGGGAGGTTGGAGACCCAGTACTTC
. | TRBJ2-1 | TRBD2 | TRBV30 | CAWSTGLSGPHNEQFF | TGTGCCTGGAGCACGGGACTATCAGGTCCCCACAATGAGCAGTTCTTC
few | TRBJ1-3 | . | TRBV30 | CAQAGSGNTIYF | TGTGCCCAAGCTGGCTCTGGAAACACCATATATTTT
. | TRBJ2-1 | TRBD2 | TRBV4-2 | CASSQDPPASGTNDEQFF | TGTGCCAGCAGCCAAGACCCCCCCGCTAGCGGGACGAACGATGAGCAGTTCTTC
once | TRBJ1-4 | . | TRBV10-3 | CAIRHERDINEKLFF | TGTGCCATCAGACATGAGAGAGACATTAATGAAAAACTGTTTTTT
. | TRBJ2-4 | TRBD1 | TRBV4-2 | CASSQAVGTGKDIQYF | TGTGCCAGCAGCCAAGCCGTCGGGACAGGGAAAGACATTCAGTACTTC
once | TRBJ2-1 | TRBD2 | TRBV7-2 | CASSPKTSERNEQFF | TGTGCCAGCAGTCCTAAGACTAGCGAGCGAAATGAGCAGTTCTTC